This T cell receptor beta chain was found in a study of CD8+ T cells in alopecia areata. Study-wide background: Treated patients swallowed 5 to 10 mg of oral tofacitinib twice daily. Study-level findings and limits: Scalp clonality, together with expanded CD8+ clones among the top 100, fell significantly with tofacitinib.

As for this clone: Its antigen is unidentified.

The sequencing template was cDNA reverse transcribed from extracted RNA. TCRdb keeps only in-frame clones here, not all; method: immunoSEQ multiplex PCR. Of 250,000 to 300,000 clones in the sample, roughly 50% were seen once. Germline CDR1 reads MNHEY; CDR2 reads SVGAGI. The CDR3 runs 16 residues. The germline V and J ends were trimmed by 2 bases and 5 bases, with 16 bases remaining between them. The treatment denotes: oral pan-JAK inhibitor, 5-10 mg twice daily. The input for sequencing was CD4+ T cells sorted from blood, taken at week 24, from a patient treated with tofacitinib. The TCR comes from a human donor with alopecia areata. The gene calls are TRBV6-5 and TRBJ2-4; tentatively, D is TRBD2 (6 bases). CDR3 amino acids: CASSYGGNRGENIQYF. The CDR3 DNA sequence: TGTGCCAGCAGTTACGGGGGGAACAGAGGAGAAAACATTCAGTACTTC.